This T cell receptor (beta chain) is drawn from a study of beta chain features in type 1 diabetes. Sequenced material consisted of expressed TCRB transcripts (all of the isolated RNA was reverse transcribed). Some clones are missing from TCRdb's copy, which holds only in-frame ones; the method was immunoSEQ multiplex PCR. The sample includes some 140,000 clones, about 9.2% of them seen just once. Sorted populations were all over 98% pure. CDR1 and CDR2 (germline): MNHEY, SVGAGI. Trimming took 0 bases from V and 4 from J; bases not matched to a gene: 3. CDR3 size: 15 residues. This clone came up a few times.

V gene TRBV6-5 combines with J gene TRBJ2-7, with 10 nucleotides matching TRBD2. The sequenced material came from central memory CD4+ T cells from blood. The origin of this receptor is a man between 18 and 35 years old in good health. The CDR3 sequence: CASSYSAAGGYEQYF. The CDR3 region has the DNA TGTGCCAGCAGTTACTCCGCAGCGGGGGGGTACGAGCAGTACTTC.